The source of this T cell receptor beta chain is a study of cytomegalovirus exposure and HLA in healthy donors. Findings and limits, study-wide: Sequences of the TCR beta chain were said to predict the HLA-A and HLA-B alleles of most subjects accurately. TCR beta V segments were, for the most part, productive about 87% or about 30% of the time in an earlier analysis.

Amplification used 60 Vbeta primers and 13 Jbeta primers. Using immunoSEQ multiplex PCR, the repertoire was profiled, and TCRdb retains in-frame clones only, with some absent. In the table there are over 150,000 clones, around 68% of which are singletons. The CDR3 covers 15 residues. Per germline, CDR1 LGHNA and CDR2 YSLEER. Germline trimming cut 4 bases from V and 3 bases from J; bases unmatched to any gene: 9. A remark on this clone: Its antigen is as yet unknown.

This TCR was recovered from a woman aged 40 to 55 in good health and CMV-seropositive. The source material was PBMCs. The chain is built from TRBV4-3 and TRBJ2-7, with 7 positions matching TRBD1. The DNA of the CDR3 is TGCGCCAGCAGCCTAGAAAACAGGGGCGGCTACGAGCAGTACTTC. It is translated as CASSLENRGGYEQYF.